Below, 5 T cell receptor beta chains from the same sample are listed, as sequenced in a study of early T cells in non-severe SARS-CoV-2 infection listed by TCRdb under 2021. Library preparation used 5' RACE. The sequencing machine was a NextSeq 500. TCRdb reprocessing: public reads trimmed at Q25 with fastp, clones called with MiXCR, in-frame beta chains kept. A single entry per CDR3 protein holds the most common genes and DNA from its merged rows. This sample has more than 45,000 distinct CDR3 sequences in its table, and 9.5% to 15% of those were observed once. The top ten hold around 3.5% of the sample. The material sequenced was whole blood. Receptors originate from an adult who was a healthcare worker with PCR-confirmed SARS-CoV-2 infection or an uninfected control (not recorded which).

This clonotype showed up many times. CDR3 DNA: TGTGCCAGCAGGACCGCTCTCGGACAGGGGTCGTCGTACGAGCAGTACTTC. This sequence encodes CASRTALGQGSSYEQYF. The chain couples TRBV6-6 to TRBJ2-7, with 9 bases that match TRBD1. This CDR3 region has 17 residues. The junction had 16 bases not matched to a gene; V was cut back by 6 bases and J by 4 bases. From germline, CDR1 is MNHNY and CDR2 SVGAGI (reference sequence).

The sample holds many counts of this clonotype. J is TRBJ1-2 and V is TRBV12-3 or TRBV12-4, with D unclear. CDR3 length: 14 amino acids. Trimming pared 7 bases from V and 0 bases from J, leaving 12 bases between. The CDR3 spells CASTSTVANYGYTF. Written as DNA, the CDR3 is TGTGCCAGCACCTCTACGGTAGCTAACTATGGCTACACCTTC.

This clonotype was seen a handful of times. This chain uses TRBV4-1 with TRBJ2-7; 13 nucleotides align to TRBD2. The CDR3 runs to 15 residues. With V trimmed by 4 bases and J by 2 bases, 2 bases remained unmatched. CDR1 is MGHRA, CDR2 YSYEKL, per germline. For the CDR3, the DNA is TGCGCCAGCAGCCCCGGACTAGCGGGAGCCTACGAGCAGTACTTC. Translating it yields CASSPGLAGAYEQYF.

The J gene is TRBJ2-5, the V gene TRBV2; 9 positions match TRBD1. Germline assignment: CDR1 SNHLY and CDR2 FYNNEI. CDR3 length: 13 residues. V lost 8 bases to trimming and J lost 4 bases; unmatched junction nucleotides: 5. The CDR3 region has the DNA TGTGCCAGCTCCGGACAGGGGCGAGAGACCCAGTACTTC. It translates to CASSGQGRETQYF.

The rearrangement links TRBV9 to TRBJ2-1; D not certain. CDR1 and CDR2 from the germline V gene are SGDLS and YYNGEE. This CDR3 is 14 amino acids long. V was pared by 4 bases and J by 3 bases, with 11 bases between. In nucleotides, the CDR3 is TGTGCCAGCAGCCCCGAGGCCAACTACAATGAGCAGTTCTTC. Protein: CASSPEANYNEQFF. The complete variable domain, with remaining parts taken from reference TRBV9 and TRBJ2-1, reads DSGVTQTPKHLITATGQRVTLRCSPRSGDLSVYWYQQSLDQGLQFLIQYYNGEERAKGNILERFSAQQFPDLHSELNLSSLELGDSALYFCASSPEANYNEQFFGPGTRLTVL.